This T cell receptor beta chain comes out of a study of blood T cell repertoires in COVID-19 (dated by TCRdb to 2019 to 2021). Turning to the overall study: Collaborator samples came from the United States, Italy and Spain and covered acute and convalescent phases of COVID-19. Deeply sampled blood TCRbeta repertoires from subjects exposed to, actively infected with, or recovered from COVID-19 were included in the dataset. Sample metadata almost always included a de-identified subject ID, COVID-19 status, age in years and sex. A freely available public database, intended as a resource for researchers studying the immune response to SARS-CoV-2, is where the repertoires were released. Samples came from the ongoing ImmuneRACE study (first 160 participants) plus 1,254 subjects from 6 global collaborators. The prospective study material was composed of cDNA or gDNA derived from T cells, B-cell-depleted T cells, or PBMCs. HLA class I and class II types, where available, came from metadata supplied by the sample provider rather than from assay-based typing. Broad study findings and their caveats: The quantity of clinical and demographic metadata differed by source and by participant and was supplied without curation.

The sample holds one count of this clone. What this receptor recognizes is not known. Base qualities are not provided; no much larger clone lies one nucleotide away. TCRbeta CDR3 regions were amplified from genomic DNA by means of the immunoSEQ Assay, a bias-controlled multiplex PCR. The authors' analysis ran thus. The number of nucleated cells in each sample was estimated by amplification of reference gene primers within the assay. To quantify the absolute abundance of each unique TCRbeta CDR3 rearrangement, sequence reads were collapsed and filtered. Productive Simpson clonality was computed per sample as the square root of Simpson's diversity index over productive rearrangements. As stored in TCRdb, this immuneACCESS dataset retains in-frame rearrangements with V and J assigned. A fraction of the clones does not appear; measured against another copy, unresolved V genes explain less than half of the discrepancy, and the remainder lacks a known reason. The DNA was the basis for D and trimming; V, J and clone size are from that table. This sample is represented by approximately 130,000 clones; roughly 79% of them were singletons. Under 14% of the sample is in the top ten clones.

Collaborating institutions collected whole blood in K2EDTA tubes following their own protocols. For TCRbeta analysis, collaborators shipped samples as frozen whole blood, isolated PBMCs, or DNA extracted from either of those sample types. Based on the germline V gene, the CDR1 and CDR2 sequences are MNHNS and SASEGT. The junction shows trimming of 1 base on V and 1 base on J, plus 11 bases between the germline ends. The CDR3 numbers 16 residues from cysteine through phenylalanine. Solely the CDR3 DNA is kept, with 48 bases framed from the first base. The sequenced sample consisted of peripheral blood. The chain is assembled from TRBV6-1 and TRBJ2-4; the D gene cannot be named for sure. The clonotype originates from a human donor in a cohort sampled during active COVID-19. The nucleotide sequence reads as follows: TGTGCCAGCAGTGAAGGATTTCCTCAGGCCAAAAACATTCAGTACTTC. It translates to CASSEGFPQAKNIQYF.